The 18 T cell receptor beta chains below were found in one sample sequenced in a study of blood T cell repertoires in COVID-19. Here immunoSEQ multiplex PCR was the method, and the copy in TCRdb shows in-frame clones only, minus some. The sample lists 20,000 to 25,000 clones, roughly 84% occurring once. The sample was peripheral blood. These receptors all come from a human donor in a cohort sampled during active COVID-19. The donor label of this sample is uncertain.

This clone was detected only once. This CDR3 reads CASSPLGGKDNEQFF. In nucleotides, the CDR3 is TGTGCCAGCAGCCCCCTCGGCGGGAAGGACAATGAGCAGTTCTTC. The gene calls are TRBV11-3 and TRBJ2-1; D is possibly TRBD2 (6 bases). CDR1 and CDR2 (germline): SGHNT, YENEEA. Trimming removed 5 bases at V and 5 bases at J, with 16 bases between. The CDR3 has 15 residues.

The CDR3 coding sequence is TGCAGCGTCGGGGACAGGGGGCCGGAGCAGCCCCAGCATTTT. Protein: CSVGDRGPEQPQHF. The chain combines TRBV29-1 with TRBJ1-5, with 12 bases matching TRBD1. V lost 6 bases and J lost 7; bases outside the gene matches: 7. The CDR3 is 14 residues long. From germline, CDR1 is SQVTM and CDR2 ANQGSEA.

The J gene is TRBJ1-4, the V gene TRBV5-1; D unclear. The germline V and J ends were trimmed by 0 bases and 4 bases, with 10 bases remaining between them. The CDR3 is made up of 15 amino acids. In germline, CDR1 is SGHRS, CDR2 YFSETQ. This CDR3 is CASSLVRGLNEKLFF. CDR3 in DNA: TGCGCCAGCAGCTTGGTACGGGGTCTTAATGAAAAACTGTTTTTT.

The chain is built from TRBV10-3 and TRBJ2-7; the match to TRBD1 covers 12 bases. This CDR3 spans 15 amino acids. Germline assignment: CDR1 ENHRY and CDR2 SYGVKD. J gave up 6 bases and V 10 bases, and 13 bases lay outside the gene matches. In nucleotides, the CDR3 is TGTGCCAGTTCCGGGACAGGGGGCGTGGATGGCGAGCAGTACTTC. It specifies CASSGTGGVDGEQYF.

The chain is built from TRBV2 and TRBJ2-1; 10 bases fit TRBD2. Trimming removed 6 bases from V and 7 bases from J; junction bases left unmatched: 6. The CDR3 length is 14 residues. From germline, CDR1 is SNHLY and CDR2 FYNNEI. The chain's CDR3 is CASREREGGNEQFF. Here the CDR3 DNA reads TGTGCCAGCAGGGAGCGGGAGGGAGGGAATGAGCAGTTCTTC.

The chain recombines TRBV9 with TRBJ2-1, with a possible D match to TRBD2 (5 bases). Trimming took 0 bases from V and 8 from J, leaving 12 bases between them. CDR3 length: 14 amino acids. Germline CDR1 is SGDLS and CDR2 is YYNGEE. CDR3 sequence: CASSVALEGDEQFF. CDR3 nucleotide sequence: TGTGCCAGCAGCGTAGCACTAGAAGGCGATGAGCAGTTCTTC. The full variable domain, with the rest looked up from reference TRBV9 and TRBJ2-1, is DSGVTQTPKHLITATGQRVTLRCSPRSGDLSVYWYQQSLDQGLQFLIQYYNGEERAKGNILERFSAQQFPDLHSELNLSSLELGDSALYFCASSVALEGDEQFFGPGTRLTVL.

V and J are TRBV12-3 or TRBV12-4 and TRBJ1-1; D remains unclear. The CDR3 is made up of 13 amino acids. Trimming took off 5 bases at V and 2 bases at J, with 9 bases between the two ends. The CDR3 loop reads CASSNGINTEAFF. DNA for the CDR3: TGTGCCAGCAGTAACGGGATAAACACTGAAGCTTTCTTT.

This clone was observed a few times. V is TRBV28 and J is TRBJ1-6, with D hard to call. The V and J ends lost 5 bases and 10 bases respectively, with 6 bases between them. The CDR3 is 11 amino acids. Looked up from germline, CDR1 is MDHEN and CDR2 is SYDVKM. The CDR3 DNA reads as TGTGCCAGCAGTGGCCAATCACCCCTCCACTTT. Amino acids: CASSGQSPLHF.

The chain combines TRBV30 with TRBJ1-2; possibly TRBD1 for D (6 bases). CDR3 size: 14 residues. Germline V gene sequence: CDR1 GTSNPN, CDR2 SVGIG (reference sequence). Trimming removed 1 base at V and 5 bases at J, with 14 bases between. CDR3 sequence reads: CAWSDQGQIYGYTF. The CDR3, as DNA: TGTGCCTGGAGTGACCAGGGGCAGATATATGGCTACACCTTC.

The genes are TRBV10-1 and TRBJ2-2; TRBD1 matches at 8 bases. Germline V CDR1 and CDR2: WNHNN, SYGVQD (reference sequence). J gave up 4 bases and V 7 bases, and 5 bases lay outside the gene matches. The CDR3 has 14 residues. The CDR3 nucleotides are TGCGCCAGCATGGAGGGGACAGGCACCGGGGAGCTGTTTTTT. Its translation: CASMEGTGTGELFF.

CDR3 bases: TGTGCCAGAAGCTTGGTTCCCACGGGCACTGAAGCTTTCTTT. It is translated as CARSLVPTGTEAFF. The chain uses TRBV5-3 and TRBJ1-1; no reliable D call. TRBV5-3 is given ORF status, its function remaining uncertain. V lost 0 bases and J lost 4, with 10 bases in between. This CDR3 comprises 14 residues.

This clone is a singleton in its sample. The rearrangement links TRBV5-1 to TRBJ1-1; D might be TRBD1 (6 bases). The germline gives CDR1 SGHRS, CDR2 YFSETQ. This CDR3 comprises 14 residues. V was shortened by 2 bases and J by 6 bases, with 14 bases between the two germline ends. The CDR3 is CASSLRGAPAEAFF. The CDR3 nucleotides are TGCGCCAGCAGCTTACGGGGGGCGCCGGCTGAAGCTTTCTTT.

This sequence joins TRBV2 and TRBJ2-5; D is undetermined. The V end lost 5 bases, the J end lost 2 bases, and 9 bases lay between the germline ends. Germline lookup yields CDR1 SNHLY and CDR2 FYNNEI. This CDR3 has 13 amino acids. In DNA, the CDR3 is TGTGCCAGCAGTCGGTCCCTACAAGAGACCCAGTACTTC. It yields the protein CASSRSLQETQYF.

This clone was counted a single time. The chain combines TRBV28 with TRBJ2-2; 7 bases map to TRBD2. The germline V gene has CDR1 MDHEN and CDR2 SYDVKM. V lost 6 bases to trimming and J lost 8 bases; unmatched junction nucleotides: 9. The length of the CDR3 is 14 residues. The CDR3 region is CASRRSGIQGELFF. The CDR3 region has the DNA TGTGCCAGCAGGAGAAGCGGGATCCAGGGGGAGCTGTTTTTT.

V and J are TRBV11-1 and TRBJ2-1; 8 bases fit TRBD1. CDR3 length: 15 residues. With 2 bases clipped from V and 7 bases from J, the junction kept 7 bases outside the gene matches. Germline V gene data show CDR1 as SGHAT and CDR2 as FQDESV (reference sequence). The CDR3 sequence is CASSLHDRGGNEQFF. Written as DNA, the CDR3 is TGTGCCAGCAGCTTACACGACAGGGGAGGAAATGAGCAGTTCTTC.

This clone was detected once. This chain connects TRBV6-2 or TRBV6-3 to TRBJ1-3; weak D call: TRBD1 (5 bases). Germline values: CDR1 MNHEY, CDR2 SVGEGT. The CDR3 is made up of 14 amino acids. V was pared by 2 bases and J by 0 bases, with 5 bases between. For the CDR3, the DNA is TGTGCCAGCAGTTACAGGGGCTCTGGAAACACCATATATTTT. As protein: CASSYRGSGNTIYF.

Worth noting for this clone: A junction boundary mismatches the germline segment, possibly from a read error. V and J are TRBV6-1 and TRBJ2-3; possibly TRBD2 for D (6 bases). The CDR3 contains 14 residues. CDR1 and CDR2 (germline): MNHNS, SASEGT. The CDR3 here is CASREASGADTQYF. The CDR3 DNA follows: TGTGCCAGCAGGGAAGCCTCGGGAGCAGATACGCAGTATTTT.

J is TRBJ1-5 and V is TRBV19; TRBD1 agrees at 8 bases. V shed 7 bases and J 6 bases; nucleotides not matched to a gene: 5. This CDR3 has 13 amino acids. CDR1 and CDR2 (germline): LNHDA, SQIVND (reference sequence). As DNA, the CDR3 is TGTGCCAGTACCGGACAGGGAGGTCAGCCCCAGCATTTT. Protein product: CASTGQGGQPQHF.